These T cell receptor beta chains were read from a single sample in a study of blood T cell repertoires in COVID-19. Method: immunoSEQ multiplex PCR; TCRdb's copy keeps in-frame clones and lacks some. The sample shows over 25,000 clones, 84% of them seen only once. Sequencing was done on a sample of peripheral blood. The receptors derive from a woman aged 80 or older with acute or convalescent COVID-19. Each CDR3 is given with its conserved first and last residue. D genes are given only for firm matches. The size entry is marked missing in some rows and otherwise reads once, few, many or a size class.

-,TRBJ2-2,TRBV6-5,TRBD1,CASSLNRGRPGELFF,TGTGCCAGCAGTTTAAACAGGGGGCGTCCCGGGGAGCTGTTTTTT
once,TRBJ2-5,TRBV6-5,TRBD1,CASSYGQAQETQYF,TGTGCCAGCAGTTATGGACAGGCCCAAGAGACCCAGTACTTC
-,TRBJ1-1,TRBV13,TRBD1,CASSSQQGANEAFF,TGTGCCAGCAGCTCCCAACAGGGGGCGAATGAAGCTTTCTTT
-,TRBJ1-1,TRBV25-1,-,CASSEIGRGGTEAFF,TGTGCCAGCAGTGAAATAGGGCGGGGAGGTACTGAAGCTTTCTTT
-,TRBJ1-6,TRBV7-9,-,CASSLVTGRDSPLHF,TGTGCCAGCAGCTTAGTTACAGGAAGGGATTCACCCCTCCACTTT
-,TRBJ2-6,TRBV27,-,CASSPWQGSGANVLTF,TGTGCCAGCAGTCCTTGGCAGGGATCTGGGGCCAACGTCCTGACTTTC
-,TRBJ1-2,TRBV10-3,-,CAISGGHDYGYTF,TGTGCCATCAGTGGAGGGCACGACTATGGCTACACCTTC
-,TRBJ1-4,TRBV28,-,CASSLFVGTNEKLFF,TGTGCCAGCAGTTTGTTTGTCGGGACTAATGAAAAACTGTTTTTT
-,TRBJ1-5,TRBV24-1,-,CATSERAWQPQHF,TGTGCCACCAGTGAAAGAGCGTGGCAGCCCCAGCATTTT
once,TRBJ2-1,TRBV6-2/TRBV6-3,TRBD2,CASSPTPISGRVSYNEQFF,TGTGCCAGCAGTCCGACGCCGATTAGCGGGAGAGTCTCCTACAATGAGCAGTTCTTC
-,TRBJ2-1,TRBV11-3,-,CASSFLRGSPEQFF,TGTGCCAGCAGCTTTTTGCGGGGATCGCCGGAGCAGTTCTTC
-,TRBJ2-1,TRBV12-5,-,CASGPPGNEQFF,TGTGCTAGTGGCCCCCCCGGTAATGAGCAGTTCTTC
-,TRBJ2-5,TRBV7-2,TRBD1,CASSGQGVETQYF,TGTGCCAGCAGCGGACAGGGGGTGGAGACCCAGTACTTC
-,TRBJ1-2,TRBV9,TRBD1,CASSLQGENAYGYTF,TGTGCCAGCAGCTTACAGGGGGAAAACGCCTATGGCTACACCTTC
-,TRBJ2-5,TRBV11-3,-,CASSSNGGAQETQYF,TGTGCCAGCAGCTCAAATGGGGGGGCTCAAGAGACCCAGTACTTC
-,TRBJ1-1,TRBV30,-,CAWIGEGEAFF,TGTGCCTGGATCGGGGAAGGTGAAGCTTTCTTT
-,TRBJ2-3,TRBV28,TRBD2,CASRTPSGRARDTDTQYF,TGTGCCAGCAGGACCCCTAGCGGGAGGGCCCGGGATACAGATACGCAGTATTTT
-,TRBJ2-3,TRBV5-1,-,CASSLGGTDTQYF,TGCGCCAGCAGCTTAGGGGGAACAGATACGCAGTATTTT
-,TRBJ1-2,TRBV28,TRBD1,CASLETVRGARTF,TGTGCCAGCCTCGAGACAGTCAGGGGGGCGCGTACCTTC
-,TRBJ2-3,TRBV7-2,TRBD2,CASSFYRTSGRPTDTQYF,TGTGCCAGCAGCTTTTACCGGACTAGCGGGAGGCCCACAGATACGCAGTATTTT
-,TRBJ2-7,TRBV3-1/TRBV3-2,-,CASSKSGESYEQYF,TGTGCCAGCTCCAAGTCGGGGGAAAGCTACGAGCAGTACTTC
-,TRBJ2-7,TRBV10-3,-,CAINNVGGSSYEQYF,TGTGCCATCAATAACGTGGGGGGAAGCTCCTACGAGCAGTACTTC
-,TRBJ1-1,TRBV5-6,-,CASSGGWSEAFF,TGTGCCAGCAGCGGCGGGTGGTCTGAAGCTTTCTTT
-,TRBJ1-5,TRBV18,-,CASSLEDSFFQPQHF,TGTGCCAGCTCGCTAGAGGACAGCTTTTTTCAGCCCCAGCATTTT
-,TRBJ2-2,TRBV2,TRBD1,CASRSGTGVDGELFF,TGTGCCAGCAGATCCGGGACAGGGGTTGACGGGGAGCTGTTTTTT
-,TRBJ2-7,TRBV28,-,CASRGASYEQYF,TGTGCCAGCAGGGGGGCATCCTACGAGCAGTACTTC
-,TRBJ2-7,TRBV6-6,TRBD2,CASRSSGGTVLYEQYF,TGTGCCAGCAGATCTAGCGGGGGGACCGTGCTCTACGAGCAGTACTTC
-,TRBJ2-3,TRBV7-6,-,CASSPIDTQYF,TGTGCCAGCAGCCCCATAGATACGCAGTATTTT
large,TRBJ1-6,TRBV7-9,-,CASSPRTEQGRSPLHF,TGTGCCAGCAGCCCAAGAACCGAACAGGGACGATCACCCCTCCACTTT
-,TRBJ1-2,TRBV24-1,TRBD1,CATWDRLNGYTF,TGTGCCACCTGGGACAGGCTGAATGGCTACACCTTC
-,TRBJ2-3,TRBV28,TRBD2,CASSLAGGTDTQYF,TGTGCCAGCAGCCTCGCGGGGGGCACAGATACGCAGTATTTT
-,TRBJ2-7,TRBV15,-,CATSRDPGTYEQYF,TGTGCCACCAGCAGAGATCCAGGGACCTACGAGCAGTACTTC
-,TRBJ1-1,TRBV5-1,TRBD1,CASSPPRQGTTEAFF,TGCGCCAGCAGCCCACCCCGACAGGGAACTACTGAAGCTTTCTTT
-,TRBJ1-5,TRBV19,TRBD1,CASRPGTVSNQPQHF,TGTGCCAGTAGACCTGGGACAGTTAGCAATCAGCCCCAGCATTTT
-,TRBJ1-2,TRBV19,-,CASSGLPNSYTF,TGTGCCAGTAGCGGACTGCCTAACAGCTACACCTTC
-,TRBJ2-1,TRBV2,TRBD2,CASSEGGTSGGRSYNEQFF,TGTGCCAGCAGTGAAGGGGGGACTAGCGGGGGCCGCTCCTACAATGAGCAGTTCTTC
once,TRBJ1-2,TRBV28,-,CASSLLLGQGNYGYTF,TGTGCCAGCAGTTTGTTACTTGGACAAGGGAACTATGGCTACACCTTC
-,TRBJ1-5,TRBV29-1,-,CSVRDNINQPQHF,TGCAGCGTTCGGGACAATATAAATCAGCCCCAGCATTTT
-,TRBJ1-4,TRBV28,-,CASSFMGQGNEKLFF,TGTGCCAGCAGTTTTATGGGGCAGGGTAATGAAAAACTGTTTTTT
-,TRBJ1-5,TRBV10-2,TRBD1,CASLDRDLGVGNQPQHF,TGCGCCAGCTTAGACAGGGACTTGGGTGTGGGCAATCAGCCCCAGCATTTT
few,TRBJ1-5,TRBV19,-,CASSMANRGLGQPQHF,TGTGCCAGTAGTATGGCAAATAGGGGTCTGGGGCAGCCCCAGCATTTT
-,TRBJ1-2,TRBV5-6,-,CASSSSGNYGYTF,TGTGCCAGCAGCTCCTCGGGAAACTATGGCTACACCTTC
few,TRBJ2-1,TRBV2,-,CASRSGDGGYNEQFF,TGTGCCAGCAGGTCGGGAGACGGGGGCTACAATGAGCAGTTCTTC
-,TRBJ1-2,TRBV28,-,CASSPPGTYGYTF,TGTGCCAGCAGTCCGCCGGGAACCTATGGCTACACCTTC
-,TRBJ2-2,TRBV4-1,-,CASSQEAATGELFF,TGCGCCAGCAGCCAAGAGGCCGCCACCGGGGAGCTGTTTTTT
few,TRBJ2-2,TRBV5-1,TRBD1,CASSLDRANTGELFF,TGCGCCAGCAGCCTGGACAGGGCGAACACCGGGGAGCTGTTTTTT
-,TRBJ2-1,TRBV5-4,TRBD2,CASSKSSRSSSGRDDEQFF,TGTGCCAGCAGCAAAAGTAGTAGGAGTTCTAGCGGGAGGGATGATGAGCAGTTCTTC
-,TRBJ2-7,TRBV11-3,TRBD2,CASSLGGGNYEQYF,TGTGCCAGCAGCTTAGGCGGGGGGAACTACGAGCAGTACTTC